Below are 28 T cell receptor beta chains sequenced from a single sample in a study of T cell responses to AZD1222 COVID-19 vaccine. The table came from immunoSEQ multiplex PCR; TCRdb's copy has only in-frame clones and leaves some out. The data contain roughly 140,000 clones, about 92% of them singletons. The sample here was peripheral blood, taken on day 0 of AZD1222 vaccination. The receptors were sampled from an adult in good health.

The chain carries TRBV7-9 and TRBJ1-2, with D possibly TRBD1 on 5 matching bases. Trimming stripped 3 bases from V and 5 bases from J, with 10 bases between. The CDR3 spans 13 residues. Germline values: CDR1 SEHNR, CDR2 FQNEAQ (reference sequence). CDR3 DNA: TGTGCCAGCAGCTTCTCAGGGCATTATGGCTACACCTTC. Its translation: CASSFSGHYGYTF.

V usage is TRBV6-6 and J usage is TRBJ2-2; D remains ambiguous. Looked up from germline, CDR1 is MNHNY and CDR2 is SVGAGI (reference sequence). The CDR3 loop spans 14 amino acids. V lost 6 bases and J 2 bases, leaving 10 bases between the germline ends. CDR3 sequence reads: CASSQDLNTGELFF. CDR3 bases: TGTGCCAGCAGCCAGGACCTAAACACCGGGGAGCTGTTTTTT.

V is TRBV14 and J is TRBJ2-2; TRBD2 agrees at 7 bases. V shed 3 bases and J 2 bases; nucleotides not matched to a gene: 9. CDR3 size: 17 residues. Germline assignment: CDR1 SGHDN and CDR2 FVKESK. In nucleotides, the CDR3 is TGTGCCAGCAGCCACCGGGGGAGGGGTCGAAACACCGGGGAGCTGTTTTTT. Protein product: CASSHRGRGRNTGELFF.

CDR3 sequence: CASSQRPDTQYF. The CDR3 nucleotides are TGTGCCAGCAGTCAAAGGCCAGATACGCAGTATTTT. V gene TRBV2 combines with J gene TRBJ2-3; D not certain. The CDR3 length is 12 residues. The V gene's germline CDR1 is SNHLY and CDR2 FYNNEI. Trimming took 5 bases from V and 4 from J, leaving 7 bases between them.

The CDR3 bases are TGTGCCAGCAGCAAAACGACAGGGTGGCAGCCCCAGCATTTT. Its translation is CASSKTTGWQPQHF. The chain joins TRBV6-5 to TRBJ1-5; 7 bases are shared with TRBD1. The CDR3 spans 14 residues. CDR1 is MNHEY and CDR2 is SVGAGI in the germline V gene. The junction had 9 bases not matched to a gene; V was cut back by 6 bases and J by 7 bases.

The CDR3 here is CASSVDRVPAFF. Here the CDR3 DNA reads TGTGCCAGCAGCGTCGACAGGGTTCCCGCTTTCTTT. The rearrangement joins TRBV7-8 to TRBJ1-1; 7 nucleotides line up with TRBD1. The CDR3 runs to 12 residues. V was pared by 5 bases and J by 11 bases, with 8 bases of the junction left unmatched. Germline lookup yields CDR1 SGHVS and CDR2 FQNEAQ.

The chain joins TRBV6-2 or TRBV6-3 to TRBJ2-3, with 9 bases fitting TRBD2. V lost 0 bases to trimming and J lost 2 bases; unmatched junction nucleotides: 12. CDR3 length equals 19 residues. Germline V gene lookup returns CDR1 MNHEY and CDR2 SVGEGT. The CDR3 protein is CASSYSNSKRGAYTDTQYF. The DNA of the CDR3 is TGTGCCAGCAGTTACTCGAACTCTAAGCGGGGGGCCTACACAGATACGCAGTATTTT.

This clone was recorded once. The chain uses TRBV19 and TRBJ2-1, with 10 bases matching TRBD1. V lost 4 bases and J lost 4; bases outside the gene matches: 4. Germline CDR1 reads LNHDA; CDR2 reads SQIVND (reference sequence). This CDR3 region has 15 residues. CDR3 amino acids: CASSTDRGTYNEQFF. CDR3 bases: TGTGCCAGTAGTACGGACAGGGGGACGTACAATGAGCAGTTCTTC.

The rearrangement joins TRBV6-5 to TRBJ2-2; possibly TRBD1 or TRBD2 for D (6 bases each). Germline CDR1 MNHEY, CDR2 SVGAGI. V gave up 6 bases and J gave up 4 bases, with 15 bases separating them. The CDR3 length is 15 residues. CDR3: CASRRQEGSTGELFF. As DNA, the CDR3 is TGTGCCAGCAGGAGACAGGAGGGCAGCACCGGGGAGCTGTTTTTT.

The gene calls are TRBV11-2 and TRBJ1-1, with 9 positions matching TRBD1. The junction had 10 bases not matched to a gene; V was cut back by 5 bases and J by 6 bases. The CDR3 has 15 residues. Looked up from germline, CDR1 is SGHAT and CDR2 is FQNNGV. The CDR3 DNA reads TGTGCCAGCAGCACTCATATCGGACAGGGGTCTGAAGCTTTCTTT. Translating gives CASSTHIGQGSEAFF. Supplemented by reference TRBV11-2 and TRBJ1-1, the full variable domain reads EAGVAQSPRYKIIEKRQSVAFWCNPISGHATLYWYQQILGQGPKLLIQFQNNGVVDDSQLPKDRFSAERLKGVDSTLKIQPAKLEDSAVYLCASSTHIGQGSEAFFGQGTRLTVV.

The V and J genes are TRBV24-1 and TRBJ1-1; 9 bases are shared with TRBD1. With 3 bases clipped from V and 0 bases from J, the junction kept 10 bases outside the gene matches. The CDR3 spans 18 residues. The V gene's germline CDR1 is KGHDR and CDR2 SFDVKD. The CDR3 loop reads CATSDPTGQGSMNTEAFF. CDR3 DNA: TGTGCCACCAGTGATCCCACGGGACAGGGTTCTATGAACACTGAAGCTTTCTTT.

This clone was recorded once. The chain is built from TRBV27 and TRBJ1-6; no reliable D call. The CDR3 contains 16 residues. Germline-derived CDR1 and CDR2 are MNHEY and SMNVEV (reference sequence). V was trimmed by 1 base and J by 0 bases, leaving 7 bases between them. The CDR3 nucleotides read TGTGCCAGCAGTTTATGGGGAAACTCCTATAATTCACCCCTCCACTTT. This codes for CASSLWGNSYNSPLHF.

The rearrangement links TRBV29-1 to TRBJ1-2, with D possibly TRBD1 on 5 matching bases. CDR3 length equals 14 residues. V lost 6 bases to trimming and J lost 1 base, with 15 bases between them. Germline CDR1 is SQVTM and CDR2 is ANQGSEA. CDR3 nucleotide sequence: TGCAGCGTCTCTGGGAAGGGGATTAACTATGGCTACACCTTC. This translates into CSVSGKGINYGYTF.

The chain combines TRBV18 with TRBJ1-6, with D possibly being TRBD1 (6 bases). Looked up from germline, CDR1 is KGHSH and CDR2 is LQKENI. This CDR3 spans 14 amino acids. Trimming took 6 bases from V and 10 from J, leaving 16 bases between them. In nucleotides, the CDR3 is TGTGCCAGCTCCCGGGACACTCCTGGATCACCCCTCCACTTT. It translates to CASSRDTPGSPLHF.

V and J are TRBV5-1 and TRBJ2-3, with 7 bases aligning to TRBD2. This CDR3 region has 16 residues. V shed 2 bases and J 2 bases; nucleotides not matched to a gene: 8. Germline assignment: CDR1 SGHRS and CDR2 YFSETQ. CDR3 coding DNA: TGCGCCAGCAGCTTATCGGAGGGAGGGCTCACAGATACGCAGTATTTT. It codes for CASSLSEGGLTDTQYF.

The chain carries TRBV5-5 and TRBJ2-2; 8 positions agree with TRBD1. After removal of 3 bases from V and 7 bases from J, the junction contained 11 bases not matched to a gene. The germline V gene encodes CDR1 SGHKS and CDR2 YYEKEE (reference sequence). This CDR3 region has 16 residues. The chain's CDR3 is CASSSGAGQGNGELFF. The CDR3 region has the DNA TGTGCCAGCAGCTCCGGCGCAGGACAGGGTAACGGGGAGCTGTTTTTT.

The chain employs TRBV11-3 and TRBJ2-2; D remains unclear. The germline V gene has CDR1 SGHNT and CDR2 YENEEA. V gave up 2 bases and J gave up 3 bases, with 7 bases separating them. This CDR3 region has 14 residues. CDR3 DNA sequence: TGTGCCAGCAGCTTAAGCACGGACACCGGGGAGCTGTTTTTT. Protein sequence: CASSLSTDTGELFF.

Notes on this clone: Additional DNA sequences in this sample encode the identical CDR3. J is TRBJ2-7 and V is TRBV5-1, with 9 bases lining up with TRBD1. V trimming: 0 bases; J trimming: 1 base; junction bases outside the gene matches: 5. Germline CDR1 and CDR2: SGHRS and YFSETQ. The CDR3 loop spans 16 amino acids. CDR3: CASSLAAGTGSYEQYF. The CDR3 nucleotides read TGCGCCAGCAGCTTGGCCGCCGGGACAGGGTCCTACGAGCAGTACTTC.

This clone turned up a few times. V is TRBV20-1 and J is TRBJ1-6; D gene unclear. The CDR3 has 10 amino acids. Trimming removed 3 bases from V and 6 bases from J, with 0 bases in between. CDR1 is DFQATT, CDR2 SNEGSKA, per germline (reference sequence). The CDR3: CSASNSPLHF. The DNA for the CDR3 is TGCAGTGCTAGTAATTCACCCCTCCACTTT.

The rearrangement joins TRBV24-1 to TRBJ2-3; TRBD1 matches 8 bases. Per the germline V gene, CDR1 is KGHDR and CDR2 is SFDVKD. V shed 5 bases and J 5 bases; nucleotides not matched to a gene: 8. The CDR3 runs 15 residues. CDR3 residues: CATSAPGQGGDTQYF. CDR3 coding DNA: TGTGCCACCAGTGCCCCCGGACAGGGCGGAGATACGCAGTATTTT.

This chain connects TRBV14 to TRBJ1-4, with D perhaps TRBD1 (5 bases). Trimming pared 4 bases from V and 7 bases from J, leaving 16 bases between. This CDR3 has 15 amino acids. Germline CDR1 SGHDN, CDR2 FVKESK. CDR3 sequence (DNA): TGTGCCAGCAGCCGATCCGACAGAAGAGGTGAAAAACTGTTTTTT. This codes for CASSRSDRRGEKLFF.

In its sample, this clone was seen once. The V gene is TRBV7-9, the J gene TRBJ2-1, with 13 bases aligning to TRBD2. The CDR3 sequence is 18 residues long. Trimming removed 4 bases from V and 0 bases from J; junction bases left unmatched: 6. The germline CDR1 and CDR2 sequences are SEHNR and FQNEAQ (reference sequence). The CDR3 nucleotides read TGTGCCAGCAGCTCTCGGACTAGCGGGGGAGTCTCCTACAATGAGCAGTTCTTC. Protein: CASSSRTSGGVSYNEQFF.

The CDR3 coding sequence is TGTGCCAGCAGCTTCACAGGGGGCGGGAACACTGAAGCTTTCTTT. This sequence encodes CASSFTGGGNTEAFF. V and J are TRBV7-3 and TRBJ1-1, with 9 bases matching TRBD1. V lost 3 bases and J lost 1; bases outside the gene matches: 3. This CDR3 has 15 amino acids. CDR1 SGHTA and CDR2 FQGTGA come from the germline V gene.

About this clone: The same CDR3 also results from other DNA sequences found in this sample. CDR3 nucleotides: TGTGCCAGCAGCTTATCCCTAGCGGGGGCCTACAATGAGCAGTTCTTC. Its translation: CASSLSLAGAYNEQFF. This chain links TRBV7-9 with TRBJ2-1, with 10 bases lining up with TRBD2. Germline V gene lookup returns CDR1 SEHNR and CDR2 FQNEAQ (reference sequence). The CDR3 runs to 16 residues. The J segment lost 2 bases and the V segment lost 2 bases, leaving 3 bases of the junction unmatched.

This clone was recorded only once. The chain has TRBV5-6 and TRBJ1-6, with 9 bases lining up with TRBD1. The ends lost 6 bases at V and 10 bases at J; junction bases unmatched: 5. Germline V CDR1 and CDR2: SGHDT, YYEEEE. The CDR3 runs 13 residues. The CDR3 region has the DNA TGTGCCAGCACTGGGACAGGGACCTCACCCCTCCACTTT. The encoded protein is CASTGTGTSPLHF.

The chain carries TRBV27 and TRBJ2-7; a possible D gene is TRBD1 (6 bases). Trimming left V 3 bases short and J 2 bases short, with 8 bases between. CDR3 length: 13 amino acids. Germline CDR1 reads MNHEY; CDR2 reads SMNVEV (reference sequence). CDR3 amino acids: CASSLAGAYEQYF. CDR3 coding DNA: TGTGCCAGCAGTTTGGCAGGGGCCTACGAGCAGTACTTC.

This chain links TRBV6-4 with TRBJ2-5; TRBD2 matches at 8 bases. V trimming: 6 bases; J trimming: 2 bases; junction bases outside the gene matches: 14. The CDR3 covers 17 residues. Germline V gene lookup returns CDR1 MRHNA and CDR2 SNTAGT. CDR3 nucleotide sequence: TGTGCCAGCAGATCCTTAAGGGGACTAGATAGGCAAGAGACCCAGTACTTC. It specifies CASRSLRGLDRQETQYF.

The CDR3, as DNA: TGTGCCAGCAGTTTCACGGCCTACGAGCAGTACTTC. This encodes CASSFTAYEQYF. The chain joins TRBV25-1 to TRBJ2-7; D is undetermined. The germline gives CDR1 MGHDK, CDR2 SYGVNS. CDR3 length: 12 amino acids. V shed 5 bases and J shed 2 bases, with 7 bases lying between them.